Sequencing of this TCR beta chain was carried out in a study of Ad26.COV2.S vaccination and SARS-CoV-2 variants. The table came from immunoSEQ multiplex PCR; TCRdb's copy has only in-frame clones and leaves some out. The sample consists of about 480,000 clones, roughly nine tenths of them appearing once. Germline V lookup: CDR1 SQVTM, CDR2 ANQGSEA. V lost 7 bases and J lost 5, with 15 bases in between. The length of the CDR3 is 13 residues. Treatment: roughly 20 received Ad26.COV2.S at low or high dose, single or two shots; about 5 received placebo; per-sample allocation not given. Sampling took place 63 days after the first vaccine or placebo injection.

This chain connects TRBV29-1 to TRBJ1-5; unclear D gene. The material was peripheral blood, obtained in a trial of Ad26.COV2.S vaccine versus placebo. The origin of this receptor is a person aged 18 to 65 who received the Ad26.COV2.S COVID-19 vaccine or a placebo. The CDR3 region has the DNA TGCAGCGCTTCAACGACGCCCGATCAGCCCCAGCATTTT. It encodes CSASTTPDQPQHF. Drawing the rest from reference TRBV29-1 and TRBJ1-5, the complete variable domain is SAVISQKPSRDICQRGTSLTIQCQVDSQVTMMFWYRQQPGQSLTLIATANQGSEATYESGFVIDKFPISRPNLTFSTLTVSNMSPEDSSIYLCSASTTPDQPQHFGDGTRLSIL.